These 9 T cell receptor beta chains were sequenced from one sample in a study of T cell responses to AZD1222 COVID-19 vaccine. The protocol was immunoSEQ multiplex PCR, while the TCRdb copy is restricted to in-frame clones and leaves out a portion. The data show 75,000 to 90,000 clones, approximately 85% seen once. The sample in question was peripheral blood, obtained 28 days after the second AZD1222 dose. These receptors all come from an adult who received the AZD1222 COVID-19 vaccine.

The chain recombines TRBV28 with TRBJ1-4; D gene uncertain. V shed 5 bases and J shed 4 bases, with 11 bases lying between them. Germline CDR1 reads MDHEN; CDR2 reads SYDVKM. The CDR3 has 14 amino acids. DNA of the CDR3: TGTGCCAGCAGTGATCGGACTGTTAATGAAAAACTGTTTTTT. Its protein product is CASSDRTVNEKLFF.

The rearrangement uses TRBV30 and TRBJ1-6, with D possibly being TRBD1 (5 bases). V lost 2 bases and J lost 0, with 23 bases in between. CDR1 and CDR2 from the germline V gene are GTSNPN and SVGIG (reference sequence). The CDR3 length is 20 residues. The CDR3 is CAWSQQATGLMSSYNSPLHF. The CDR3 nucleotides read TGTGCCTGGAGTCAACAGGCTACGGGACTGATGAGCTCCTATAATTCACCCCTCCACTTT.

J is TRBJ2-1 and V is TRBV18, with 10 bases matching TRBD2. The CDR3 spans 17 residues. From germline, CDR1 is KGHSH and CDR2 LQKENI. Unmatched junction bases numbered 8, after V lost 0 bases and J lost 6 bases. The CDR3 nucleotides read TGTGCCAGCTCACCACCCGGTCTAGCGGGGGTGTTCAATGAGCAGTTCTTC. Its translation: CASSPPGLAGVFNEQFF. Full variable domain (missing parts from reference TRBV18 and TRBJ2-1): NAGVMQNPRHLVRRRGQEARLRCSPMKGHSHVYWYRQLPEEGLKFMVYLQKENIIDESGMPKERFSAEFPKEGPSILRIQQVVRGDSAAYFCASSPPGLAGVFNEQFFGPGTRLTVL.

The CDR3 region is CARSPRNTIYF. The CDR3 DNA is TGTGCCAGAAGCCCTCGAAACACCATATATTTT. The rearrangement uses TRBV5-3 and TRBJ1-3, with D unresolved. TRBV5-3 is labeled an ORF, and its function is uncertain. Trimming took off 4 bases at V and 5 bases at J, with 4 bases between the two ends. The CDR3 loop spans 11 amino acids.

This rearrangement joins TRBV4-2 to TRBJ2-3; the match to TRBD2 covers 10 bases. CDR1 LGHNA and CDR2 YNFKEQ come from the germline V gene. This CDR3 contains 16 residues. Trimming at V came to 0 bases and at J to 1 base, leaving 1 base not matched to a gene. In DNA form, the CDR3 reads TGTGCCAGCAGCCAAGATCTAGCGGGAGGCACAGATACGCAGTATTTT. Amino acids: CASSQDLAGGTDTQYF.

The rearrangement links TRBV12-3 or TRBV12-4 to TRBJ1-1, with D perhaps matching TRBD1 (5 bases). The CDR3 has 13 residues. The germline V and J ends were trimmed by 6 bases and 10 bases, with 18 bases remaining between them. CDR3 in amino acids: CASSIPQGGGAFF. CDR3 sequence (DNA): TGTGCCAGCAGCATACCGCAGGGTGGGGGAGCTTTCTTT.

V is TRBV3-1 (or the pseudogene TRBV3-2) and J is TRBJ2-1; D ambiguous. Germline CDR1 and CDR2: LGHDT and YNNKEL (reference sequence). CDR3 length: 15 residues. The germline V and J ends were trimmed by 1 base and 4 bases, with 11 bases remaining between them. The DNA for the CDR3 is TGTGCCAGCAGCCAAGTGAGGCGTCTGTACAATGAGCAGTTCTTC. Its protein is CASSQVRRLYNEQFF.

The chain carries TRBV6-4 and TRBJ2-3; 7 bases are shared with TRBD2. CDR1 is MRHNA and CDR2 is SNTAGT in the germline V gene. Trimming took 4 bases from V and 6 from J; bases not matched to a gene: 10. The CDR3 is 15 residues long. CDR3 protein: CASSAAGDLEDTQYF. CDR3 DNA: TGTGCCAGCAGTGCTGCGGGAGACTTAGAGGATACGCAGTATTTT.

This clone appeared a few times. This chain joins TRBV14 and TRBJ2-7; maybe TRBD1 (6 bases). In germline, CDR1 is SGHDN, CDR2 FVKESK. The CDR3 totals 12 residues. The V and J ends lost 3 bases and 5 bases respectively, with 8 bases between them. The CDR3 reads CASSHWTDEQYF. CDR3 bases: TGTGCCAGCAGCCATTGGACAGACGAGCAGTACTTC.